What follows are 7 T cell receptor beta chains derived from one specimen sequenced in a study of blood T cell repertoires in COVID-19. TCRdb's copy holds only in-frame clones and misses some; the assay was immunoSEQ multiplex PCR. The data contain some 93,000 clones, 82% of them seen just once; the ten biggest clones take up 10%. Sample: peripheral blood. The source is a man between 65 and 85 years old with acute or convalescent COVID-19.

The J gene is TRBJ2-1, the V gene TRBV27, with 8 bases fitting TRBD1. Germline V gives CDR1 MNHEY, CDR2 SMNVEV (reference sequence). J lost 2 bases, V lost 6 bases, and 0 bases had no gene match. This CDR3 is built from 13 residues. CDR3 in DNA: TGTGCCAGCAGGGACAGGGCCTACAATGAGCAGTTCTTC. It is translated as CASRDRAYNEQFF.

The chain recombines TRBV6-5 with TRBJ1-6; 7 nucleotides match TRBD1. CDR3 length: 15 residues. Germline lookup yields CDR1 MNHEY and CDR2 SVGAGI. V was clipped by 7 bases and J by 5 bases; unmatched bases: 8. The CDR3 DNA reads TGTGCCAGCAACAGGGGCCTGGGTAATAATTCACCCCTCCACTTT. This codes for CASNRGLGNNSPLHF.

This chain joins TRBV7-2 and TRBJ1-1; D is possibly TRBD1 (5 bases). The ends were cut back, 4 bases at V and 9 bases at J, with 18 bases in the middle. This CDR3 is built from 14 residues. CDR1 and CDR2 from the germline V gene are SGHTA and FQGNSA. The DNA for the CDR3 is TGTGCCAGCAGCTCTCGAGACAGTGGCAGAAAAGCTTTCTTT. Protein product: CASSSRDSGRKAFF.

The chain uses TRBV7-8 and TRBJ1-4; no firm D call. The CDR3 covers 14 residues. Germline CDR1 and CDR2: SGHVS and FQNEAQ. V dropped 4 bases and J dropped 8 bases, with 14 bases sitting between them. The CDR3 nucleotides read TGTGCCAGCAGCTACAACGGACTTCAGGAAAAACTGTTTTTT. It encodes CASSYNGLQEKLFF.

This sequence joins TRBV7-9 and TRBJ1-1; 7 positions match TRBD1. The CDR3 extends over 15 amino acids. Germline V CDR1 and CDR2: SEHNR, FQNEAQ (reference sequence). J lost 1 base, V lost 5 bases, and 7 bases had no gene match. The CDR3 region has the DNA TGTGCCAGCAGCGTACCCGGGACAGCGAACACTGAAGCTTTCTTT. Its protein product is CASSVPGTANTEAFF. Combining the CDR3 with reference TRBV7-9 and TRBJ1-1 gives the whole variable domain DTGVSQNPRHKITKRGQNVTFRCDPISEHNRLYWYRQTLGQGPEFLTYFQNEAQLEKSRLLSDRFSAERPKGSFSTLEIQRTEQGDSAMYLCASSVPGTANTEAFFGQGTRLTVV.

This sequence joins TRBV7-9 and TRBJ2-4; tentative D call: TRBD2 (7 bases). Germline lookup yields CDR1 SEHNR and CDR2 FQNEAQ (reference sequence). The CDR3 consists of 16 residues. Deletions cut 5 bases from V and 1 base from J, with 15 bases between. CDR3 nucleotide sequence: TGTGCCAGCAGCCGGGGGCGGGGGCTCGCCAAAAACATTCAGTACTTC. This codes for CASSRGRGLAKNIQYF. Variable domain in full (rest from reference TRBV7-9 and TRBJ2-4): DTGVSQNPRHKITKRGQNVTFRCDPISEHNRLYWYRQTLGQGPEFLTYFQNEAQLEKSRLLSDRFSAERPKGSFSTLEIQRTEQGDSAMYLCASSRGRGLAKNIQYFGAGTRLSVL.

The chain carries TRBV7-8 and TRBJ1-2, with a possible D match to TRBD1 (5 bases). The CDR3 runs to 14 residues. Looked up from germline, CDR1 is SGHVS and CDR2 is FQNEAQ. V was clipped by 1 base and J by 4 bases, with 10 bases between them. DNA for the CDR3: TGTGCCAGCAGCTTAGTTTCAGGGCCCTATGGCTACACCTTC. Translated, it gives CASSLVSGPYGYTF.